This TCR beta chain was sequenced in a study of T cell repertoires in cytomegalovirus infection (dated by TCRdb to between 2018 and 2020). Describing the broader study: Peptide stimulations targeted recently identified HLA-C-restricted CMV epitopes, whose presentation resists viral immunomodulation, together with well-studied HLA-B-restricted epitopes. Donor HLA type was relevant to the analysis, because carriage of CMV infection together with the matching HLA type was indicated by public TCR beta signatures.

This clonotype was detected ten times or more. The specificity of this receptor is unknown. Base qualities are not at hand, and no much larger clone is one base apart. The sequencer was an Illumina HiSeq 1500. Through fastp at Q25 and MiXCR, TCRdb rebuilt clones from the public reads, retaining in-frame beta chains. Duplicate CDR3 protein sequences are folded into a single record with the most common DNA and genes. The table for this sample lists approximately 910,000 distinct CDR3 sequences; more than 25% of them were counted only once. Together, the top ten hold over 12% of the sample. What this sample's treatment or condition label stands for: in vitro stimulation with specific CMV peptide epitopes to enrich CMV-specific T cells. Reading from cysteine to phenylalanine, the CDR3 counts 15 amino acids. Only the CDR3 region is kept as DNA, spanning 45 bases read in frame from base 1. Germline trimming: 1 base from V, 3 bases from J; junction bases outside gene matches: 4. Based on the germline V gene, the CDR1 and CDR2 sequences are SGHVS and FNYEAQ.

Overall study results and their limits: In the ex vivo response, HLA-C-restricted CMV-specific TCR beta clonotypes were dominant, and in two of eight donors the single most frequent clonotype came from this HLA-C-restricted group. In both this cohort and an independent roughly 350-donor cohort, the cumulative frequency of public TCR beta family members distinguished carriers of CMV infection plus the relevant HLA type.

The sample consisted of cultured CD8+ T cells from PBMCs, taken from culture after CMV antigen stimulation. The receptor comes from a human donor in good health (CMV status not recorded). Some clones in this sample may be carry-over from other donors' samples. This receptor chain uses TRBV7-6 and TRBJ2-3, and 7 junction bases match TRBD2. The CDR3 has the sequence CASSLGRGVTDTQYF. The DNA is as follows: TGTGCCAGCAGCTTAGGCCGGGGGGTTACAGATACGCAGTATTTT.